The rows below give T cell receptor beta chains drawn from one sample of a study of blood T cell repertoires in COVID-19. Sequenced by immunoSEQ multiplex PCR; TCRdb stores in-frame clones only, minus some. The sample lists tens of thousands of clones; about four fifths were seen once. The specimen was peripheral blood. Source of these receptors: a man aged 30 to 39 with COVID-19, enrolled during active disease. Both conserved end residues are part of each CDR3. Fields, in order: CDR3 protein, CDR3 DNA, clone size, D gene, V gene, J gene. D genes are given only for firm matches. Clone size is stated in some rows and not others, as once, few, many or a class when expanded.

cdr3_aa: CASSQVEGRVNEQFF
cdr3_nt: TGTGCCAGCAGCCAGGTGGAGGGGCGGGTCAATGAGCAGTTCTTC
clone_size: -
d_call: -
v_call: TRBV3-1/TRBV3-2
j_call: TRBJ2-1

cdr3_aa: CASSLRRRSNSPLHF
cdr3_nt: TGTGCCAGCAGCTTGCGTAGGAGGTCTAATTCACCCCTCCACTTT
clone_size: -
d_call: -
v_call: TRBV11-1
j_call: TRBJ1-6

cdr3_aa: CASSLARGSRDTQYF
cdr3_nt: TGCGCCAGCAGCTTGGCCAGAGGTAGTAGAGATACGCAGTATTTT
clone_size: once
d_call: -
v_call: TRBV5-1
j_call: TRBJ2-3

cdr3_aa: CASKSGGADTQYF
cdr3_nt: TGTGCCAGCAAGAGCGGGGGAGCAGATACGCAGTATTTT
clone_size: -
d_call: TRBD2
v_call: TRBV7-2
j_call: TRBJ2-3

cdr3_aa: CASSVAAGRDTEAFF
cdr3_nt: TGTGCCAGCAGCGTAGCTGCCGGGCGGGACACTGAAGCTTTCTTT
clone_size: once
d_call: -
v_call: TRBV9
j_call: TRBJ1-1

cdr3_aa: CSADPGLSYNEQFF
cdr3_nt: TGCAGCGCTGATCCGGGACTGTCCTACAATGAGCAGTTCTTC
clone_size: -
d_call: -
v_call: TRBV29-1
j_call: TRBJ2-1

cdr3_aa: CASRNGQEFQETQYF
cdr3_nt: TGTGCCAGCAGGAACGGACAGGAATTTCAAGAGACCCAGTACTTC
clone_size: -
d_call: TRBD1
v_call: TRBV7-6
j_call: TRBJ2-5

cdr3_aa: CASSLAIREKLFF
cdr3_nt: TGTGCCAGCAGTTTAGCGATACGGGAAAAACTGTTTTTT
clone_size: -
d_call: -
v_call: TRBV12-3/TRBV12-4
j_call: TRBJ1-4

cdr3_aa: CASSQSTPIGQPQHF
cdr3_nt: TGTGCCAGCAGCCAATCGACCCCGATCGGGCAGCCCCAGCATTTT
clone_size: -
d_call: -
v_call: TRBV16
j_call: TRBJ1-5

cdr3_aa: CASSPRLAGGGEQYF
cdr3_nt: TGTGCCAGTAGTCCGAGACTAGCGGGGGGAGGCGAGCAGTACTTC
clone_size: -
d_call: TRBD2
v_call: TRBV19
j_call: TRBJ2-7

cdr3_aa: CAWRTGGVGSWSPLHF
cdr3_nt: TGTGCCTGGAGGACAGGGGGGGTTGGGTCCTGGTCACCCCTCCACTTT
clone_size: -
d_call: TRBD1
v_call: TRBV30
j_call: TRBJ1-6

cdr3_aa: CASSPAGTPSLSGNTIYF
cdr3_nt: TGTGCCAGCTCACCTGCCGGGACACCGAGTCTCTCTGGAAACACCATATATTTT
clone_size: -
d_call: -
v_call: TRBV18
j_call: TRBJ1-3

cdr3_aa: CASTPGSGGFYEQYF
cdr3_nt: TGTGCCAGCACCCCAGGTAGCGGGGGTTTCTACGAGCAGTACTTC
clone_size: -
d_call: TRBD2
v_call: TRBV7-2
j_call: TRBJ2-7

cdr3_aa: CAPLGREGLETQYF
cdr3_nt: TGTGCTCCCCTGGGGCGGGAGGGCCTTGAGACCCAGTACTTC
clone_size: -
d_call: -
v_call: TRBV12-2
j_call: TRBJ2-5

cdr3_aa: CASSFSRGATYEQYF
cdr3_nt: TGTGCCAGCAGCTTCAGTCGCGGAGCGACCTACGAGCAGTACTTC
clone_size: few
d_call: -
v_call: TRBV7-9
j_call: TRBJ2-7

cdr3_aa: CASSQGGGRNQPQHF
cdr3_nt: TGTGCCAGCAGCCAAGGGGGGGGGCGCAATCAGCCCCAGCATTTT
clone_size: once
d_call: -
v_call: TRBV3-1/TRBV3-2
j_call: TRBJ1-5

cdr3_aa: CAIQGVANYGYTF
cdr3_nt: TGTGCCATCCAGGGTGTGGCTAACTATGGCTACACCTTC
clone_size: -
d_call: -
v_call: TRBV10-3
j_call: TRBJ1-2

cdr3_aa: CASSMWGRATLLPYEQYF
cdr3_nt: TGTGCCAGTAGTATGTGGGGGAGGGCGACGTTACTACCCTACGAGCAGTACTTC
clone_size: -
d_call: TRBD2
v_call: TRBV19
j_call: TRBJ2-7

cdr3_aa: CATSQREAFASQYF
cdr3_nt: TGTGCCACCAGTCAGCGGGAGGCCTTCGCCTCGCAGTATTTT
clone_size: few
d_call: TRBD2
v_call: TRBV24-1
j_call: TRBJ2-3

cdr3_aa: CASSGGANTEAFF
cdr3_nt: TGTGCCAGCTCCGGGGGGGCGAACACTGAAGCTTTCTTT
clone_size: few
d_call: -
v_call: TRBV28
j_call: TRBJ1-1

cdr3_aa: CSASRDWNQPQHF
cdr3_nt: TGCAGTGCTAGTCGGGACTGGAATCAGCCCCAGCATTTT
clone_size: -
d_call: -
v_call: TRBV20-1
j_call: TRBJ1-5

cdr3_aa: CASSLGDGSQETQYF
cdr3_nt: TGTGCCAGCAGCTTAGGGGACGGGAGCCAAGAGACCCAGTACTTC
clone_size: -
d_call: -
v_call: TRBV7-9
j_call: TRBJ2-5

cdr3_aa: CSVGQAGPYEQYF
cdr3_nt: TGCAGCGTTGGCCAGGCCGGTCCCTACGAGCAGTACTTC
clone_size: many
d_call: -
v_call: TRBV29-1
j_call: TRBJ2-7

cdr3_aa: CASSLDLGSVAYEQYF
cdr3_nt: TGTGCCAGCAGCTTAGATTTGGGGAGTGTTGCCTACGAGCAGTACTTC
clone_size: once
d_call: -
v_call: TRBV11-2
j_call: TRBJ2-7

cdr3_aa: CASSLVGRGLSPLHF
cdr3_nt: TGTGCCAGCAGCTTAGTGGGCAGGGGGCTTTCACCCCTCCACTTT
clone_size: few
d_call: TRBD1
v_call: TRBV11-3
j_call: TRBJ1-6

cdr3_aa: CASTLQGAYEQYF
cdr3_nt: TGTGCCAGCACCTTGCAGGGGGCTTACGAGCAGTACTTC
clone_size: -
d_call: TRBD1
v_call: TRBV13
j_call: TRBJ2-7

cdr3_aa: CASSSGLASPGEQFF
cdr3_nt: TGTGCCAGCAGCTCGGGACTAGCGTCCCCCGGAGAGCAGTTCTTC
clone_size: once
d_call: TRBD2
v_call: TRBV11-2
j_call: TRBJ2-1

cdr3_aa: CASSDQTGSGANVLTF
cdr3_nt: TGTGCCAGCAGTGACCAGACAGGGTCTGGGGCCAACGTCCTGACTTTC
clone_size: -
d_call: TRBD1
v_call: TRBV6-4
j_call: TRBJ2-6

cdr3_aa: CATATGVNQPQHF
cdr3_nt: TGTGCCACCGCGACAGGGGTAAATCAGCCCCAGCATTTT
clone_size: -
d_call: TRBD1
v_call: TRBV24-1
j_call: TRBJ1-5

cdr3_aa: CAWTGTSAGTQYF
cdr3_nt: TGTGCCTGGACCGGGACTAGCGCCGGGACCCAGTACTTC
clone_size: once
d_call: TRBD2
v_call: TRBV30
j_call: TRBJ2-5

cdr3_aa: CASSERRTSGKNEQFF
cdr3_nt: TGTGCCAGCAGTGAAAGGAGGACTAGCGGGAAAAATGAGCAGTTCTTC
clone_size: -
d_call: TRBD2
v_call: TRBV25-1
j_call: TRBJ2-1

cdr3_aa: CAISESVGRGPEQYF
cdr3_nt: TGTGCCATCAGTGAGTCGGTGGGCAGGGGGCCCGAGCAGTACTTC
clone_size: -
d_call: TRBD1
v_call: TRBV10-3
j_call: TRBJ2-7

cdr3_aa: CASAQNSPNYGYTF
cdr3_nt: TGTGCCAGCGCACAAAATTCCCCCAACTATGGCTACACCTTC
clone_size: -
d_call: -
v_call: TRBV28
j_call: TRBJ1-2

cdr3_aa: CASRGLAGNTGELFF
cdr3_nt: TGTGCCAGCAGGGGTCTAGCGGGGAACACCGGGGAGCTGTTTTTT
clone_size: -
d_call: TRBD2
v_call: TRBV27
j_call: TRBJ2-2